The sequence of this T cell receptor beta chain was determined in a study of CD8 T cells in ankylosing spondylitis. General study points: Seemingly characteristic of ankylosing spondylitis blood was a TCR beta motif consisting of 7 or 8 highly homologous variants. Prior work had noted some motif variants in reactive arthritis blood and synovial fluid.

Trimming at V came to 0 bases and at J to 2 bases, leaving 3 bases not matched to a gene. The germline CDR1 and CDR2 sequences are MGHRA and YSYEKL. This CDR3 is 15 amino acids long. In TCRdb, the 5' RACE reads were re-called with MiXCR into one record per CDR3 protein. The sample has around 220,000 distinct CDR3 sequences; approximately 20% are singletons. This clonotype was seen only a few times. Antigen: not known. This receptor was identified in a male donor with ankylosing spondylitis. The sample consisted of blood, either unsorted or a sorted T cell fraction (not recorded which). The J gene is TRBJ2-7, the V gene TRBV4-1; 8 bases map to TRBD1. The CDR3 nucleotides read TGCGCCAGCAGCCAAGAAGACAGGGGAACCTACGAGCAGTACTTC. Encoded protein: CASSQEDRGTYEQYF.